This note documents a single TCR beta chain sequence. The sample belongs to a study of blood T cell repertoires in COVID-19. The wider study: The samples span acute and convalescent COVID-19 from the United States, Italy and Spain.

This CDR3 spans 15 amino acids. V was clipped by 5 bases and J by 6 bases; unmatched bases: 12. From germline, CDR1 is SGHTS and CDR2 YDEGEE. The assay was immunoSEQ multiplex PCR, and TCRdb's table has in-frame clones only and misses some. The sample contains tens of thousands of clones, around 84% of which appear only once. Sequenced input: peripheral blood. The clonotype comes from a human donor in a cohort sampled during active COVID-19. The chain couples TRBV5-8 to TRBJ1-1; the match to TRBD1 covers 8 bases. The CDR3 DNA reads as TGTGCCAGCAGTTCGGGACAGGCCTACTCCTCTGAAGCTTTCTTT. Amino acids: CASSSGQAYSSEAFF.